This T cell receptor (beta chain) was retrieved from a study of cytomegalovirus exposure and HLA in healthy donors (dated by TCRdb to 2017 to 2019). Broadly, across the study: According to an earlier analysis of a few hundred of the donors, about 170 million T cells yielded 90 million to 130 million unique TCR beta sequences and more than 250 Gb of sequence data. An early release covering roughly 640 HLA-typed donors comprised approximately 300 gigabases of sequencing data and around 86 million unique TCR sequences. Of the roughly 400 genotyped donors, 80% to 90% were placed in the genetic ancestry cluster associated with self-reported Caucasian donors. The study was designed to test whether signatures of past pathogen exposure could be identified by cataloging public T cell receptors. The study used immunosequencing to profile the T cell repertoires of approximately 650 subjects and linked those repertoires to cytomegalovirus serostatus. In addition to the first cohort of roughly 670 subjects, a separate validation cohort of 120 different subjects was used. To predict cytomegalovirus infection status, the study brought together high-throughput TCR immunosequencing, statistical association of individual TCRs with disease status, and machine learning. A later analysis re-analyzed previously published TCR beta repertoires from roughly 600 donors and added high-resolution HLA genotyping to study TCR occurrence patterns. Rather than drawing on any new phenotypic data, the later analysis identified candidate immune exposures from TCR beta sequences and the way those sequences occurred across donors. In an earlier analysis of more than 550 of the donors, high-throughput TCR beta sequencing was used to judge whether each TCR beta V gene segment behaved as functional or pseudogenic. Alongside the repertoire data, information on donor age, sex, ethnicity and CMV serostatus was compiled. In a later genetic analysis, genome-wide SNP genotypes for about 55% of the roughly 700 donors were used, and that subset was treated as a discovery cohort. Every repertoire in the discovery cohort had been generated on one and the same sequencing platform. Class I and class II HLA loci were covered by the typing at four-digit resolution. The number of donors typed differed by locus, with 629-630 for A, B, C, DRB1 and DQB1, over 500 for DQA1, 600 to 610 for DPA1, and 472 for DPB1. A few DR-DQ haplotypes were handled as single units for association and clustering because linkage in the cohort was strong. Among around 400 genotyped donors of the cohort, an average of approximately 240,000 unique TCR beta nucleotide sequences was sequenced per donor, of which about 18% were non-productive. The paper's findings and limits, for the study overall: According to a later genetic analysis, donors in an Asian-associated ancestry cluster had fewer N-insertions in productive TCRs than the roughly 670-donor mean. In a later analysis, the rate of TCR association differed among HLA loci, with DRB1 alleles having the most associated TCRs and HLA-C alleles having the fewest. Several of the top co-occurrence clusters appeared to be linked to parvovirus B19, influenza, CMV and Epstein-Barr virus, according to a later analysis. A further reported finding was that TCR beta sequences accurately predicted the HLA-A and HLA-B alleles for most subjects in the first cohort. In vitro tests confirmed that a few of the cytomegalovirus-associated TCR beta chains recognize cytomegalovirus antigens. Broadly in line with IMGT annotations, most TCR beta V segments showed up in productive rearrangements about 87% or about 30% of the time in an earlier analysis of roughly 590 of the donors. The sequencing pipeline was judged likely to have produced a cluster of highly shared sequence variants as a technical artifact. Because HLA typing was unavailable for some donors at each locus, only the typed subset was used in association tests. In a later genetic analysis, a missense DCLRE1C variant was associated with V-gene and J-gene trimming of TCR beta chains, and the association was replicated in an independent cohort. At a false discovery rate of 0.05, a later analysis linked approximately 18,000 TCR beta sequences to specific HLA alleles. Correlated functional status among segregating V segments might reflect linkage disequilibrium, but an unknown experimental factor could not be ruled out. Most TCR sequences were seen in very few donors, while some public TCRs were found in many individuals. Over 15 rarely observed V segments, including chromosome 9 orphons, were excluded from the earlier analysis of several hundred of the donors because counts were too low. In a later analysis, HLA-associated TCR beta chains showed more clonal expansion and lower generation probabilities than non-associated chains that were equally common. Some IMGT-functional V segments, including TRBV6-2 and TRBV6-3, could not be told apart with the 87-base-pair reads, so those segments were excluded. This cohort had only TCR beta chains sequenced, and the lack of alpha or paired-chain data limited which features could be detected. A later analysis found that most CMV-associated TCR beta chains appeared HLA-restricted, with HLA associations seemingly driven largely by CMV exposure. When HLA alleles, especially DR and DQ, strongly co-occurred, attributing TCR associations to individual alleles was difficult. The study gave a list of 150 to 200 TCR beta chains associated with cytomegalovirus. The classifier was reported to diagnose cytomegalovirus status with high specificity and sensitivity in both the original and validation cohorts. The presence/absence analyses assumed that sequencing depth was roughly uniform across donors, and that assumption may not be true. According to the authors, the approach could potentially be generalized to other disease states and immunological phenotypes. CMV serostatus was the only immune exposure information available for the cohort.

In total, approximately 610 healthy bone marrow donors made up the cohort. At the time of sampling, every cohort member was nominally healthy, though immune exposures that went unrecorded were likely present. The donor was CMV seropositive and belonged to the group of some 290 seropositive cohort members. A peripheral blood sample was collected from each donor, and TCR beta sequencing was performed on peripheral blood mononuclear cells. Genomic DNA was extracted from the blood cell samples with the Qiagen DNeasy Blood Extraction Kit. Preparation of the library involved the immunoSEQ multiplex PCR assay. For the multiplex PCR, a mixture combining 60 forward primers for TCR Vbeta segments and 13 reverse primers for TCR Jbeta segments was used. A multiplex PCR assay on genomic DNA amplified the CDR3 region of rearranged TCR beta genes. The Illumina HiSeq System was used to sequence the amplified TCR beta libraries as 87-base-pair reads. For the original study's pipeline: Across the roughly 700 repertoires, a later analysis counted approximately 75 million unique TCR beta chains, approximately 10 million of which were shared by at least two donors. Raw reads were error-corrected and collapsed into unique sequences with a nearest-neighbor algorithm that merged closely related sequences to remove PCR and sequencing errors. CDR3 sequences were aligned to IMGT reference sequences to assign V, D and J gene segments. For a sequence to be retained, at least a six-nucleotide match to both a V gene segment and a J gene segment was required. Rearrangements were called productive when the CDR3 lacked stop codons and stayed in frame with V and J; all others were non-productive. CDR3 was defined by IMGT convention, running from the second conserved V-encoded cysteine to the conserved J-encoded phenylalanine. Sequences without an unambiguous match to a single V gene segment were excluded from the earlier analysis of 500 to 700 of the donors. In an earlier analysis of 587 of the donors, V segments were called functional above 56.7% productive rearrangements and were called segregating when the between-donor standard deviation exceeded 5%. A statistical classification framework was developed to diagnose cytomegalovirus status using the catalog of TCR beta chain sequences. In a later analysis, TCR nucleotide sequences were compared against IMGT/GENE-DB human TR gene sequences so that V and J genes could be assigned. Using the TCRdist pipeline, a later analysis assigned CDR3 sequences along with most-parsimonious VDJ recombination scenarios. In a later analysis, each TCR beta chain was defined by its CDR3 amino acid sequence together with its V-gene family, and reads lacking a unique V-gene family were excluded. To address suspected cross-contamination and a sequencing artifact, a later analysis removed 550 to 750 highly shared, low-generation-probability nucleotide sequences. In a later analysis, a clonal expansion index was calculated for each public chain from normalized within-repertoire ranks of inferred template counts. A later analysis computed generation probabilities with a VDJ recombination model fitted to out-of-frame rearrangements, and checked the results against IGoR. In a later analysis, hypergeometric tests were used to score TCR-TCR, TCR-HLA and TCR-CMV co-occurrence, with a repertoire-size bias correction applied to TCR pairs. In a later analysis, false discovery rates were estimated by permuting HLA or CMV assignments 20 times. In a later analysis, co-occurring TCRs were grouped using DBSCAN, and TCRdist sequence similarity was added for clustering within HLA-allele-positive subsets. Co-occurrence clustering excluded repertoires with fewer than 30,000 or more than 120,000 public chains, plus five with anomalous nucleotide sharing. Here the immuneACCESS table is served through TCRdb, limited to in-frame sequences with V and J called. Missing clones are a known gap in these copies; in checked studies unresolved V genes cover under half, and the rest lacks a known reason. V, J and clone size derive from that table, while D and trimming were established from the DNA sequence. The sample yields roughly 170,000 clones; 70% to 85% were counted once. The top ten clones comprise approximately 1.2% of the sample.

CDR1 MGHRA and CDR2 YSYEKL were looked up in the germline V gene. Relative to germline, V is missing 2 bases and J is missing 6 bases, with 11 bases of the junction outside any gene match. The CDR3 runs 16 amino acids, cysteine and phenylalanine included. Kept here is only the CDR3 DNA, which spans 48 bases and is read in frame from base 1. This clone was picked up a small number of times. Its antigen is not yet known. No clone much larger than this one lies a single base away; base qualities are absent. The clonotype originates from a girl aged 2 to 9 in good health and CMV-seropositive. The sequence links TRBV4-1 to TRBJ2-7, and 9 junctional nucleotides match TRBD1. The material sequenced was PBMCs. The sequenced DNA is TGCGCCAGCAGCCAAAGACAGGGGGACAGCCTGTTCGAGCAGTACTTC. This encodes CASSQRQGDSLFEQYF.